This T cell receptor beta chain was documented in a study of T cells in pancreatic ductal adenocarcinoma. Overall study findings and caveats: The resected cohort was biased toward the minority with early-stage disease. Compared with tumor, blood showed more total productive templates and around 8-fold more clonotypes.

Selected pancreatic ductal adenocarcinoma patients had undergone surgery without neoadjuvant therapy. Of note for this clone: Its antigen remains unidentified.

The germline V gene has CDR1 MGHRA and CDR2 YSYEKL. The trim removed 3 bases at V and 2 bases at J, leaving 9 bases unmatched. The CDR3 has 16 residues. Profiling relied on immunoSEQ multiplex PCR, and the TCRdb table lists in-frame clones only, not all of them. The table lists some 20,000 clones, approximately 91% of them singletons. This TCR came from a human donor with pancreatic ductal adenocarcinoma. Sequencing was done on a sample of PBMCs. V is TRBV4-1 and J is TRBJ2-7; the match to TRBD1 covers 8 bases. For the CDR3, the DNA is TGCGCCAGCAGCCACGGACAGGGTGTTGGTCCCTACGAGCAGTACTTC. Its protein is CASSHGQGVGPYEQYF.